A single sample gave rise to the 11 T cell receptor beta chains below, sequenced in a study of blood T cells in healthy people across ages. PCR was performed a second time for roughly 7 to 11 cycles using a sample-barcoded 5' primer and a J-beta primer mix. TCRdb reprocessed the 5' RACE reads via MiXCR and lists one record per CDR3 protein. The sample lists just under 900,000 distinct CDR3 sequences; 29% were seen once. Sequencing used blood. The receptors were gathered from a woman older than 75 in good health.

This clonotype was counted between two and nine times. This chain connects TRBV20-1 to TRBJ1-4; no firm D call. Between the trimmed V and J ends, which lost 2 bases and 1 base, there was a span of 11 bases. CDR1 and CDR2 (germline): DFQATT, SNEGSKA (reference sequence). This CDR3 has 15 amino acids. In DNA, the CDR3 is TGCAGTGCTAGAAGAAGGTCAGGAACTAATGAAAAACTGTTTTTT. This gives the protein CSARRRSGTNEKLFF.

In its sample, this clonotype was seen a few times. This chain uses TRBV7-9 with TRBJ1-1; no clear D gene. The CDR3 covers 13 residues. CDR1 is SEHNR and CDR2 is FQNEAQ in the germline V gene (reference sequence). Deletions cut 2 bases from V and 8 bases from J, with 12 bases between. The CDR3 region has the DNA TGTGCCAGCAGCTTAATTATGAGAAGCGAAGCTTTCTTT. Translation: CASSLIMRSEAFF.

Ten or more counts support this clonotype. This rearrangement joins TRBV12-3 or TRBV12-4 to TRBJ2-1; possible D gene TRBD1, 6 bases. V gave up 6 bases and J gave up 4 bases, with 13 bases separating them. This CDR3 region has 14 residues. The CDR3 here is CASRRGQIYNEQFF. In DNA, the CDR3 is TGTGCCAGCAGACGAGGACAGATTTACAATGAGCAGTTCTTC.

The rearrangement uses TRBV7-9 and TRBJ2-7, with D perhaps being TRBD1 or TRBD2 (5 bases each). The V end lost 0 bases, the J end lost 2 bases, and 11 bases lay between the germline ends. The CDR3 covers 15 residues. Germline V gene lookup returns CDR1 SEHNR and CDR2 FQNEAQ (reference sequence). The CDR3 region has the DNA TGTGCCAGCAGCTTAGCTGGTGGGACCCCCTACGAGCAGTACTTC. Protein: CASSLAGGTPYEQYF.

The chain uses TRBV15 and TRBJ1-3; D is uncertain. Germline loops: CDR1 LNHNV, CDR2 YYDKDF (reference sequence). There are 14 residues in the CDR3. Between the trimmed V and J ends, which lost 5 bases and 4 bases, there was a span of 12 bases. The chain's CDR3 is CATSHGLYGNTIYF. As DNA, the CDR3 is TGTGCCACCAGCCACGGACTCTACGGAAACACCATATATTTT.

This chain links TRBV6-2 or TRBV6-3 with TRBJ2-5; D is ambiguous. V gave up 6 bases and J gave up 2 bases, with 22 bases separating them. The CDR3 loop spans 17 amino acids. Germline CDR1 is MNHEY and CDR2 is SVGEGT. The CDR3 reads CASRTSWVWPSQETQYF. CDR3 sequence (DNA): TGTGCCAGCAGAACCAGCTGGGTATGGCCTTCTCAAGAGACCCAGTACTTC.

This clonotype was seen ten or more times. The chain uses TRBV21-1 and TRBJ2-4; the table calls TRBD1, which could not be checked here. TRBV21-1 is a pseudogene. The CDR3 loop spans 16 amino acids. Here the CDR3 reads CASSKTRGVAKNIQYF. The CDR3, as DNA: TGTGCCAGCAGCAAAACGCGGGGGGTGGCCAAAAACATTCAGTACTTC.

A remark on this clonotype: At one end the junction does not follow the germline gene, possibly because of a read error. The chain recombines TRBV2 with TRBJ1-1; D gene ambiguous. CDR1 is SNHLY and CDR2 is FYNNEI in the germline V gene. The CDR3 extends over 14 amino acids. This CDR3 is CANSVNSANTEAFF. The CDR3 nucleotides are TGTGCCAACAGTGTGAACTCAGCGAACACTGAAGCTTTCTTT.

This clonotype occurred a few times. A much larger clone is a single base away; this may be a read error. The chain employs TRBV7-2 and TRBJ2-3, with D perhaps TRBD1 or TRBD2 (6 bases each). In germline, CDR1 is SGHTA, CDR2 FQGNSA. This CDR3 contains 15 residues. The CDR3 sequence: CASRKGGPSTGTQYF. The CDR3 nucleotides read TGTGCCAGCAGGAAAGGGGGGCCGAGCACAGGTACGCAGTATTTT.

This clonotype has more than one count but fewer than ten. Possible read error: a much larger clone is one base away. The gene calls are TRBV20-1 and TRBJ2-3, with 13 bases aligning to TRBD2. J was trimmed by 2 bases and V by 6 bases; bases with no gene match: 14. This CDR3 contains 18 residues. From germline, CDR1 is DFQATT and CDR2 SNEGSKA (reference sequence). The CDR3 DNA reads as TGCAGTGCCGACACTTGGACTAGCGGGGGCCCGATCACAGATACGCAGTATTTT. Amino acid sequence: CSADTWTSGGPITDTQYF.

This clonotype was observed at least ten times. This rearrangement joins TRBV6-6 to TRBJ2-5, with a tentative D call TRBD1 (7 bases). Between the trimmed V and J ends, which lost 8 bases and 2 bases, there was a span of 15 bases. Germline assignment: CDR1 MNHNY and CDR2 SVGAGI (reference sequence). The CDR3 covers 14 residues. The DNA for the CDR3 is TGTGCCAGCCGACGGACAGGACTACAAGAGACCCAGTACTTC. This codes for CASRRTGLQETQYF.